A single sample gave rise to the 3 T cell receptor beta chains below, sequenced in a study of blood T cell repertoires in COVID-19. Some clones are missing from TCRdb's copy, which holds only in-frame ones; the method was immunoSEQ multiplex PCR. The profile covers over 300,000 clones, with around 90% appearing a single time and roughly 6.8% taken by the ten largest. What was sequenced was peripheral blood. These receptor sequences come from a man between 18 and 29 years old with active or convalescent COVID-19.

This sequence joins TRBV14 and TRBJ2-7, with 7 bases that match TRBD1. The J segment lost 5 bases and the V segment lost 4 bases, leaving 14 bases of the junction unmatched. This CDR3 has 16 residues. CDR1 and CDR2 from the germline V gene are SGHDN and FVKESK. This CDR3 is CASSRRGQHYGNEQYF. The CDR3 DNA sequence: TGTGCCAGCAGCCGCCGGGGACAGCACTACGGCAACGAGCAGTACTTC.

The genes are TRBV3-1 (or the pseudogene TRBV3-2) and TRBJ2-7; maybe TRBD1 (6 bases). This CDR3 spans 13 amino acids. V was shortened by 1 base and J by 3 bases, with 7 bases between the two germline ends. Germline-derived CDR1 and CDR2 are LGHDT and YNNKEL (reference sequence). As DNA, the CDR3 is TGTGCCAGCAGCCAAGTCAGGGGCTACGAGCAGTACTTC. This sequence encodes CASSQVRGYEQYF.

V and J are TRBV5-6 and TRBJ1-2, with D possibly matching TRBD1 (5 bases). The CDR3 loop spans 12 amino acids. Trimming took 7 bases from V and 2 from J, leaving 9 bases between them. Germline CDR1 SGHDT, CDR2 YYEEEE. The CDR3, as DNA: TGTGCCAGCCAGGGTGAGAACTATGGCTACACCTTC. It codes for CASQGENYGYTF. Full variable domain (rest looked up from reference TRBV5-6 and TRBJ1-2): DAGVTQSPTHLIKTRGQQVTLRCSPKSGHDTVSWYQQALGQGPQFIFQYYEEEERQRGNFPDRFSGHQFPNYSSELNVNALLLGDSALYLCASQGENYGYTFGSGTRLTVV.